A single sample is the source of the 16 T cell receptor beta chains below, sequenced in a study of blood T cell repertoires in COVID-19. Libraries were prepared by immunoSEQ multiplex PCR; TCRdb keeps only in-frame clonotypes and omits some of them. Of hundreds of thousands of clones detected, 83% appear once; the ten largest clones hold 4.8%. The sequenced sample consisted of PBMCs or T cells enriched from blood (not recorded which). These TCRs come from a woman in her forties or fifties who had been exposed to COVID-19.

Comments on this clone: The sample holds other DNA sequences that translate to the same CDR3. This chain joins TRBV28 and TRBJ1-4; D perhaps matches TRBD1 (6 bases). With 3 bases removed from V and 5 bases from J, the gap between germline ends came to 10 bases. The CDR3 is 14 amino acids. Germline loops: CDR1 MDHEN, CDR2 SYDVKM. The CDR3: CASSFRGANEKLFF. The CDR3 coding sequence is TGTGCCAGCAGTTTCCGGGGGGCAAATGAAAAACTGTTTTTT.

The chain combines TRBV29-1 with TRBJ2-2; no clear D gene. Trimming left V 7 bases short and J 4 bases short, with 10 bases between. The V gene's germline CDR1 is SQVTM and CDR2 ANQGSEA. CDR3 length: 12 residues. CDR3 loop: CSARPFTGELFF. In DNA form, the CDR3 reads TGCAGCGCCAGGCCCTTCACCGGGGAGCTGTTTTTT.

This clone has just a few counts. The J gene is TRBJ1-1, the V gene TRBV12-3 or TRBV12-4; D is ambiguous. CDR3 size: 12 residues. V lost 0 bases and J 8 bases, leaving 7 bases between the germline ends. The CDR3: CASSLATREAFF. As DNA, the CDR3 is TGTGCCAGCAGTTTAGCAACCAGGGAAGCTTTCTTT.

In its sample, this clone was seen once. The rearrangement joins TRBV4-1 to TRBJ1-1; no firm D call. The CDR3 runs 12 residues. CDR1 is MGHRA and CDR2 is YSYEKL in the germline V gene. The ends were cut back, 6 bases at V and 7 bases at J, with 12 bases in the middle. DNA of the CDR3: TGCGCCAGCAGTCGAGGAGGGCGTGAAGCTTTCTTT. Protein sequence: CASSRGGREAFF.

This sequence joins TRBV6-5 and TRBJ2-5; weak D call: TRBD1 (6 bases). V was pared by 10 bases and J by 1 base, with 13 bases between. Per germline, CDR1 MNHEY and CDR2 SVGAGI. The CDR3 has 13 residues. The CDR3 region has the DNA TGTGCCATCAATACAGGGTTCCAAGAGACCCAGTACTTC. It codes for CAINTGFQETQYF.

V gene TRBV5-1 combines with J gene TRBJ2-3; no clear D. V was shortened by 0 bases and J by 1 base, with 9 bases between the two germline ends. CDR3 length: 15 residues. Germline CDR1 SGHRS, CDR2 YFSETQ. CDR3 region: CASSLDGSRTDTQYF. The CDR3 DNA follows: TGCGCCAGCAGCTTGGACGGGTCCCGCACAGATACGCAGTATTTT.

The rearrangement joins TRBV20-1 to TRBJ1-1, with 8 bases lining up with TRBD1. Losses at the gene ends were 3 bases for V and 6 bases for J; bases not matched to a gene: 12. The CDR3 covers 15 residues. Germline V gives CDR1 DFQATT, CDR2 SNEGSKA (reference sequence). In DNA, the CDR3 is TGCAGTGCTAGTGACCCCACAGGGGGTAAGTCTGAAGCTTTCTTT. Its protein is CSASDPTGGKSEAFF.

CDR3 coding DNA: TGTGCCAGCAGCCTCGACTTAAAGGCTTTCTTT. It encodes CASSLDLKAFF. The rearrangement uses TRBV12-3 or TRBV12-4 and TRBJ1-1, with D hard to call. This CDR3 contains 11 residues. V was cut by 6 bases and J by 11 bases, with 13 bases left in between.

This chain uses TRBV10-3 with TRBJ1-1; perhaps TRBD1 as D (6 bases). The V gene lost 6 bases and the J gene lost 5 bases, with 19 bases spanning the gap. CDR1 and CDR2 from the germline V gene are ENHRY and SYGVKD. The CDR3 has 15 residues. In nucleotides, the CDR3 is TGTGCCATCAGCCACCCCACAGGGAAAGGGACTGAAGCTTTCTTT. The encoded protein is CAISHPTGKGTEAFF.

This clone was counted once. This chain uses TRBV4-1 with TRBJ2-7, with 7 bases matching TRBD1. Germline values: CDR1 MGHRA, CDR2 YSYEKL. V was clipped by 3 bases and J by 0 bases; unmatched bases: 5. This CDR3 comprises 15 residues. The CDR3 spells CASSQEQGSSYEQYF. The CDR3 DNA follows: TGCGCCAGCAGCCAGGAACAGGGGAGCTCCTACGAGCAGTACTTC.

The chain carries TRBV7-2 and TRBJ1-2; D is unclear. The CDR3 extends over 14 amino acids. CDR1 and CDR2 from the germline V gene are SGHTA and FQGNSA. Deletions cut 4 bases from V and 4 bases from J, with 13 bases between. Here the CDR3 DNA reads TGTGCCAGCAGCTCCCAAGTCAACAGCTATGGCTACACCTTC. Translation: CASSSQVNSYGYTF.

The CDR3 region is CAISESGGRRRDTIYF. The CDR3 DNA sequence: TGTGCCATCAGTGAGTCGGGAGGCCGCCGTAGGGACACCATATATTTT. The chain couples TRBV10-3 to TRBJ1-3; no reliable D call. Trimming took off 0 bases at V and 8 bases at J, with 17 bases between the two ends. Germline V gene lookup returns CDR1 ENHRY and CDR2 SYGVKD. The CDR3 sequence is 16 residues long.

This clone was seen just once. The chain joins TRBV25-1 to TRBJ1-3; the match to TRBD1 covers 7 bases. V lost 6 bases and J lost 0; bases outside the gene matches: 8. This CDR3 has 16 residues. Germline CDR1 and CDR2: MGHDK and SYGVNS. The CDR3 spells CASSLTSGGSGNTIYF. CDR3 nucleotides: TGTGCCAGCAGCTTAACTTCAGGGGGCTCTGGAAACACCATATATTTT. Complete variable domain (other parts from reference TRBV25-1 and TRBJ1-3): EADIYQTPRYLVIGTGKKITLECSQTMGHDKMYWYQQDPGMELHLIHYSYGVNSTEKGDLSSESTVSRIRTEHFPLTLESARPSHTSQYLCASSLTSGGSGNTIYFGEGSWLTVV.

This chain links TRBV28 with TRBJ2-1, with TRBD2 as a possible D gene (5 bases). Trimming left V 5 bases short and J 3 bases short, with 11 bases between. The CDR3 runs 14 residues. The germline V gene encodes CDR1 MDHEN and CDR2 SYDVKM. The CDR3 DNA reads as TGTGCCAGCAGTCGCGGACTCGACTACAATGAGCAGTTCTTC. Translation: CASSRGLDYNEQFF.

J is TRBJ2-7 and V is TRBV7-9; the D is unclear. The CDR3 covers 13 residues. With 2 bases removed from V and 4 bases from J, the gap between germline ends came to 9 bases. In germline, CDR1 is SEHNR, CDR2 FQNEAQ (reference sequence). CDR3: CASSLTPRYEQYF. In nucleotides, the CDR3 is TGTGCCAGCAGCTTAACGCCGAGGTACGAGCAGTACTTC.

V and J are TRBV7-8 and TRBJ2-1, with 12 bases fitting TRBD1. V lost 5 bases, J lost 10 bases, and 9 bases stayed unmatched. Germline loops: CDR1 SGHVS, CDR2 FQNEAQ. This CDR3 is 15 amino acids long. The CDR3 loop is CASSPRDRGRQEQFF. The CDR3 region has the DNA TGTGCCAGCAGCCCTCGGGACAGGGGGCGGCAAGAGCAGTTCTTC.